A single sample gave rise to the 20 T cell receptor beta chains below, sequenced in a study of blood T cell repertoires in COVID-19. This table comes from immunoSEQ multiplex PCR, and its TCRdb copy is limited to in-frame clones, with some not included. Of about 260,000 clones listed, around nine tenths were seen once; the top ten hold about 8.8%. Sequencing was carried out using peripheral blood. The receptors originated from a man aged 40-49 years with active or convalescent COVID-19.

This rearrangement joins TRBV19 to TRBJ1-1, with a tentative D call TRBD1 (5 bases). V dropped 2 bases and J dropped 5 bases, with 15 bases sitting between them. The CDR3 length is 15 residues. The V gene's germline CDR1 is LNHDA and CDR2 SQIVND (reference sequence). DNA for the CDR3: TGTGCCAGTAGTATATCGACAGCCAAAACAACTGAAGCTTTCTTT. It yields the protein CASSISTAKTTEAFF.

A single count supports this clone. This chain links TRBV5-6 with TRBJ2-5, with 9 positions matching TRBD1. Germline V gene sequence: CDR1 SGHDT, CDR2 YYEEEE. The V and J ends lost 4 bases and 5 bases, in that order; junction bases with no gene match: 12. The CDR3 extends over 16 amino acids. This CDR3 is CASSVLQGAVEETQYF. CDR3 DNA sequence: TGTGCCAGCAGCGTACTACAGGGGGCGGTTGAGGAGACCCAGTACTTC.

The V and J genes are TRBV2 and TRBJ1-2, with 9 positions matching TRBD1. The germline V gene encodes CDR1 SNHLY and CDR2 FYNNEI. V lost 10 bases to trimming and J lost 8 bases; unmatched junction nucleotides: 8. This CDR3 contains 12 residues. CDR3 region: CATDRGVLGYTF. For the CDR3, the DNA is TGTGCCACCGACAGGGGGGTACTGGGCTACACCTTC. Looking up the rest from reference TRBV2 and TRBJ1-2 gives the full variable domain: EPEVTQTPSHQVTQMGQEVILRCVPISNHLYFYWYRQILGQKVEFLVSFYNNEISEKSEIFDDQFSVERPDGSNFTLKIRSTKLEDSAMYFCATDRGVLGYTFGSGTRLTVV.

This chain uses TRBV30 with TRBJ2-3; 7 positions match TRBD2. The germline V gene encodes CDR1 GTSNPN and CDR2 SVGIG (reference sequence). CDR3 length: 14 amino acids. V dropped 2 bases and J dropped 4; count of bases not matched to a gene: 6. The DNA for the CDR3 is TGTGCCTGGAGTACAGGACTAGAAGCAGATACGCAGTATTTT. Protein sequence: CAWSTGLEADTQYF.

V usage is TRBV5-1 and J usage is TRBJ1-1; 9 bases match TRBD1. V lost 2 bases and J lost 4; bases outside the gene matches: 12. Per the germline V gene, CDR1 is SGHRS and CDR2 is YFSETQ. The CDR3 covers 17 residues. CDR3 amino acids: CASSFISHRGLFTEAFF. CDR3 nucleotides: TGCGCCAGCAGCTTTATTTCTCACAGGGGGCTATTCACTGAAGCTTTCTTT.

V is TRBV5-6 and J is TRBJ2-7, with D possibly being TRBD2 (7 bases). The CDR3 is made up of 15 amino acids. V was pared by 4 bases and J by 2 bases, with 16 bases between. The germline V gene encodes CDR1 SGHDT and CDR2 YYEEEE. The CDR3 sequence is CASSPLGGGPYEQYF. The CDR3 region has the DNA TGTGCCAGCAGCCCCCTTGGCGGGGGCCCCTACGAGCAGTACTTC.

The gene calls are TRBV23-1 and TRBJ2-2, with no clear D. TRBV23-1 is classed as an ORF, of uncertain function. This CDR3 region has 14 residues. The V gene lost 2 bases and the J gene lost 5 bases, with 9 bases spanning the gap. CDR3 amino acids: CASSQGSGTGELFF. DNA of the CDR3: TGCGCCAGCAGTCAAGGCTCGGGTACCGGGGAGCTGTTTTTT.

The rearrangement uses TRBV18 and TRBJ1-5, with D possibly matching TRBD1 (6 bases). Trimming removed 2 bases at V and 4 bases at J, with 12 bases between. CDR3 length equals 15 residues. Germline CDR1 and CDR2: KGHSH and LQKENI. The CDR3 nucleotides are TGTGCCAGCTCACCAACCAGGGGCCCTAATCAGCCCCAGCATTTT. Translation: CASSPTRGPNQPQHF.

V gene TRBV28 combines with J gene TRBJ1-2; TRBD1 agrees at 10 bases. V shed 3 bases, J shed 5 bases, and the junction held 6 bases outside the gene matches. CDR1 and CDR2 (germline): MDHEN, SYDVKM. The CDR3 runs 15 residues. The CDR3 loop is CASSFLAGQGYGYTF. CDR3 in DNA: TGTGCCAGCAGTTTTCTTGCGGGACAGGGGTATGGCTACACCTTC.

This clone is a singleton in its sample. The V gene is TRBV6-5, the J gene TRBJ1-5; 9 nucleotides align to TRBD1. Germline values: CDR1 MNHEY, CDR2 SVGAGI. The CDR3 loop spans 14 amino acids. Losses at the gene ends were 6 bases for V and 6 bases for J; bases not matched to a gene: 6. The CDR3 protein is CASRNTGGGQPQHF. The CDR3 bases are TGTGCCAGCAGGAATACAGGGGGCGGTCAGCCCCAGCATTTT.

J is TRBJ2-7 and V is TRBV19; possibly TRBD1 for D (6 bases). Trimming left V 10 bases short and J 0 bases short, with 16 bases between. Per germline, CDR1 LNHDA and CDR2 SQIVND (reference sequence). The CDR3 runs to 14 residues. Here the CDR3 reads CATSPQDSSYEQYF. CDR3 coding DNA: TGTGCCACCTCACCCCAGGACAGCTCCTACGAGCAGTACTTC.

In nucleotides, the CDR3 is TGTGCCACCAGTGACCCCAGACAGGGATTACCCTACGAGCAGTACTTC. It yields the protein CATSDPRQGLPYEQYF. This chain uses TRBV24-1 with TRBJ2-7; 7 bases are shared with TRBD1. The CDR3 is 16 amino acids. CDR1 and CDR2 from the germline V gene are KGHDR and SFDVKD. V shed 4 bases, J shed 2 bases, and the junction held 10 bases outside the gene matches.

V and J are TRBV28 and TRBJ1-4; 8 bases map to TRBD1. From germline, CDR1 is MDHEN and CDR2 SYDVKM. Germline trimming cut 1 base from V and 4 bases from J; bases unmatched to any gene: 5. This CDR3 is built from 16 residues. CDR3 amino acids: CASSLSPGQDNEKLFF. The CDR3 bases are TGTGCCAGCAGTTTATCTCCGGGACAGGATAATGAAAAACTGTTTTTT.

Only a few counts were recorded for this clone. The chain employs TRBV6-5 and TRBJ2-1; TRBD1 aligns across 7 bases. Germline CDR1 MNHEY, CDR2 SVGAGI. This CDR3 comprises 15 residues. V lost 9 bases and J lost 1; bases outside the gene matches: 9. The CDR3 loop reads CASKGQVGSYNEQFF. The CDR3 nucleotides read TGTGCCAGTAAAGGACAGGTTGGATCCTACAATGAGCAGTTCTTC.

The V call is TRBV25-1, the J call TRBJ2-2; 10 positions match TRBD2. The V segment lost 5 bases and the J segment 7 bases; nucleotides outside the gene matches: 7. Per the germline V gene, CDR1 is MGHDK and CDR2 is SYGVNS. The CDR3 is 15 amino acids. The CDR3 here is CASSFLAGVGGELFF. The CDR3 bases are TGTGCCAGCAGTTTCCTAGCGGGAGTGGGCGGGGAGCTGTTTTTT.

This chain links TRBV10-3 with TRBJ2-3, with D uncertain. CDR3 length: 13 residues. V lost 4 bases and J lost 5, with 10 bases in between. Germline CDR1 ENHRY, CDR2 SYGVKD. The CDR3 loop reads CAISVSTLDTQYF. The CDR3 DNA reads as TGTGCCATCAGTGTAAGCACGCTAGATACGCAGTATTTT.

The V call is TRBV21-1, the J call TRBJ2-7; the D segment call TRBD2 is taken from the table without a DNA check. TRBV21-1 is an annotated pseudogene. There are 14 residues in the CDR3. This chain's CDR3 is CATPSRLSLNEQYF. The CDR3 DNA follows: TGTGCCACCCCCTCGCGACTCTCTTTGAACGAGCAGTACTTC.

V and J are TRBV3-1 (or the pseudogene TRBV3-2) and TRBJ1-2, with 9 nucleotides matching TRBD1. Germline assignment: CDR1 LGHDT and CDR2 YNNKEL (reference sequence). V lost 5 bases, J lost 8 bases, and 6 bases stayed unmatched. The length of the CDR3 is 13 residues. The CDR3, as DNA: TGTGCCAGCAGCACACAGGGGGCGCGCGGCTACACCTTC. Protein sequence: CASSTQGARGYTF.

This chain uses TRBV29-1 with TRBJ1-2; 7 nucleotides line up with TRBD1. The CDR3 runs to 16 residues. Germline CDR1 is SQVTM and CDR2 is ANQGSEA. The junction had 12 bases not matched to a gene; V was cut back by 3 bases and J by 2 bases. The CDR3 spells CSVEGTKGALNYGYTF. The CDR3 DNA follows: TGCAGCGTTGAGGGTACGAAGGGGGCGCTGAACTATGGCTACACCTTC.

The chain combines TRBV4-1 with TRBJ2-7, with D hard to call. The CDR3 runs to 15 residues. V was trimmed by 7 bases and J by 1 base, leaving 17 bases between them. Germline-derived CDR1 and CDR2 are MGHRA and YSYEKL. The DNA of the CDR3 is TGCGCCAGCACGAAACGTGGGCAGCCATCCTACGAGCAGTACTTC. This translates into CASTKRGQPSYEQYF.